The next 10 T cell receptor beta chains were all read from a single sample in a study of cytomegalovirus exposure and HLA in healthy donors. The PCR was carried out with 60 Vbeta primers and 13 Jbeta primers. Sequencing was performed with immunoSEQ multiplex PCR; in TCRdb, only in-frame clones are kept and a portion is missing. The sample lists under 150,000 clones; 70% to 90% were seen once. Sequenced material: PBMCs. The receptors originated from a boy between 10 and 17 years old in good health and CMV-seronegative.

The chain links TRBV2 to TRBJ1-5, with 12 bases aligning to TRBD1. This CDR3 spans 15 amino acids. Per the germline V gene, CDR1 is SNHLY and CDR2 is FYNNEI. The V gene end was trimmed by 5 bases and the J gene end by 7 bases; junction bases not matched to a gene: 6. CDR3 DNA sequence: TGTGCCAGCAGTTCCCGCGGGACAGGGGGCCAGCCCCAGCATTTT. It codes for CASSSRGTGGQPQHF.

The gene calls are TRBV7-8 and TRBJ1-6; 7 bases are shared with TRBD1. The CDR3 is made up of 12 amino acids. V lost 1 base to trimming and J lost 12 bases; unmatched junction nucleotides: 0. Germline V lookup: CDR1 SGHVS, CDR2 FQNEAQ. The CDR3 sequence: CASSLDRGPLHF. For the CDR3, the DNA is TGTGCCAGCAGCTTAGACAGGGGACCCCTCCACTTT.

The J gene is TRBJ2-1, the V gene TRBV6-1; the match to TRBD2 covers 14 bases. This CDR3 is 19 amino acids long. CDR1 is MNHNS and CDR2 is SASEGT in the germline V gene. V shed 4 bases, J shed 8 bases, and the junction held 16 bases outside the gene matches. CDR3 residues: CASSGWGLAGAVWLDEQFF. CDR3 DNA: TGTGCCAGCAGTGGATGGGGACTAGCGGGAGCGGTATGGTTGGATGAGCAGTTCTTC.

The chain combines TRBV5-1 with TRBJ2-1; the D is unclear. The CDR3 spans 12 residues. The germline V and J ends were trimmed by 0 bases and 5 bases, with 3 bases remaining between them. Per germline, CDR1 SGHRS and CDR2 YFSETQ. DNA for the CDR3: TGCGCCAGCAGCTTGGTCGACAATGAGCAGTTCTTC. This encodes CASSLVDNEQFF.

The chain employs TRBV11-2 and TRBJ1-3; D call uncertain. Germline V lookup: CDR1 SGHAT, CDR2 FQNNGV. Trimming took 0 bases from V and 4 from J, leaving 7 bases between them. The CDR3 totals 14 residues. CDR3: CASSLDPSGNTIYF. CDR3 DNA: TGTGCCAGCAGCTTAGATCCTTCCGGAAACACCATATATTTT.

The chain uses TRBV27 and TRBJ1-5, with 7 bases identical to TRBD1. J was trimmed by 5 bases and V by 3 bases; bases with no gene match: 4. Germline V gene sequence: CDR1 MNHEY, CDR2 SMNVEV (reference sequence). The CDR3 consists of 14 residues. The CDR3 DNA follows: TGTGCCAGCAGTTTCCGGACAGGCTATCAGCCCCAGCATTTT. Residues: CASSFRTGYQPQHF.

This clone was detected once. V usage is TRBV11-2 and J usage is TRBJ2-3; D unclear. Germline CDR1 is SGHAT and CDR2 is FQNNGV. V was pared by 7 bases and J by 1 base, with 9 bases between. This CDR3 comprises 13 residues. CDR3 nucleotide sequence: TGTGCCAGCACAGGATACGGCACAGATACGCAGTATTTT. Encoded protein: CASTGYGTDTQYF.

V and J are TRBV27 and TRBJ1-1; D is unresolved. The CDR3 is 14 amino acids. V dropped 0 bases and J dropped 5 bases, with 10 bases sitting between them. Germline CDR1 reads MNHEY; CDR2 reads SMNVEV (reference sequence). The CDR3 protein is CASSLSVRVTEAFF. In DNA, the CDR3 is TGTGCCAGCAGTTTATCAGTGAGGGTGACTGAAGCTTTCTTT.

The CDR3 region is CATSRDRDNGYTF. The CDR3 bases are TGTGCCACCAGCAGAGACAGGGATAATGGCTACACCTTC. The V and J genes are TRBV15 and TRBJ1-2; the D gene is possibly TRBD1 (5 bases). V was cut by 0 bases and J by 6 bases, with 8 bases left in between. The CDR3 totals 13 residues. CDR1 is LNHNV, CDR2 YYDKDF, per germline (reference sequence).

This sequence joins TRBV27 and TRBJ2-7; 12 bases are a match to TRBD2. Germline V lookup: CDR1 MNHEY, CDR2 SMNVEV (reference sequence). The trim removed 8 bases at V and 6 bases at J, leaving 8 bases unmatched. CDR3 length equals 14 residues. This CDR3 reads CASRRLAGEVEQYF. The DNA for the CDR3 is TGTGCCAGCCGTAGACTAGCGGGAGAGGTCGAGCAGTACTTC.